The clone carrying this T cell receptor (beta chain) was seen once. What it binds is not known. This record belongs to a study of cytomegalovirus exposure and HLA in healthy donors. The PCR ran on 60 Vbeta and 13 Jbeta primers. The protocol was immunoSEQ multiplex PCR, while the TCRdb copy is restricted to in-frame clones and leaves out a portion. Found here are 95,000 to 150,000 clones, just under 75% of them singletons; the top ten hold approximately 4.3%. General study points: Available immune exposure information covered CMV serostatus only. Some highly shared sequence variants likely arose as a pipeline artifact. Analyzed later, most CMV-associated TCR beta chains appeared HLA-restricted. High sensitivity and specificity were reportedly achieved when the classifier diagnosed cytomegalovirus status.

The length of the CDR3 is 14 residues. The germline V gene has CDR1 SQVTM and CDR2 ANQGSEA. J lost 1 base, V lost 5 bases, and 5 bases had no gene match. The sequenced sample was PBMCs. This clonotype originated in a man aged 55-75 years in good health and CMV-seropositive. V gene TRBV29-1 combines with J gene TRBJ2-5; 9 bases are shared with TRBD2. Here the CDR3 reads CSVWSGGIQETQYF. CDR3 nucleotide sequence: TGCAGCGTTTGGAGCGGGGGGATCCAAGAGACCCAGTACTTC.